A selection of T cell receptor beta chains follows, all from one sample in a study of shared T cell receptors in the human thymus. Measured with immunoSEQ multiplex PCR; TCRdb has only the in-frame clones, and not every one. The sample contains some 400,000 clones, 85% to 95% of which appear only once. Sequencing input: thymocytes. These receptors originate from a human donor. The CDR3 runs from the conserved cysteine through the conserved F or W. The D gene is left open where the match is weak. Part of the rows lack a size; the others show once, few, many or a class for expanded clones.

TRBD1	TRBJ2-5	TRBV12-5	once	CASGRGRDLKETQYF	TGTGCTAGTGGTAGGGGGCGCGATTTGAAAGAGACCCAGTACTTC
-	TRBJ2-5	TRBV7-6	-	CASSLAANLGAQYF	TGTGCCAGCAGCTTAGCTGCCAACCTGGGGGCCCAGTACTTC
-	TRBJ2-7	TRBV28	-	CASSLRGDDAYEQYF	TGTGCCAGCAGCCTCCGAGGGGATGACGCCTACGAGCAGTACTTC
TRBD2	TRBJ2-3	TRBV28	-	CASSSLTSGIADTQYF	TGTGCCAGCAGTTCCCTGACTAGCGGGATTGCAGATACGCAGTATTTT
-	TRBJ1-2	TRBV25-1	once	CASSELGSYGYTF	TGTGCCAGCAGTGAGCTCGGCAGCTATGGCTACACCTTC
-	TRBJ2-7	TRBV10-3	-	CAISEFVRVGSYEQYF	TGTGCCATCAGTGAGTTCGTCAGGGTAGGATCCTACGAGCAGTACTTC
-	TRBJ2-2	TRBV28	-	CASSLWNPGLQPSNTGELFF	TGTGCCAGCAGTTTATGGAATCCGGGACTCCAGCCATCGAACACCGGGGAGCTGTTTTTT
TRBD2	TRBJ2-7	TRBV5-6	-	CASSYTGGSEQYF	TGTGCCAGCAGTTACACCGGGGGGAGTGAGCAGTACTTC
-	TRBJ1-1	TRBV28	-	CATTGGNPYTEAFF	TGTGCCACCACTGGGGGTAATCCTTACACTGAAGCTTTCTTT
-	TRBJ2-5	TRBV2	-	CALRRDGAAQYF	TGTGCTCTCAGGCGGGATGGGGCGGCCCAGTACTTC
TRBD2	TRBJ2-5	TRBV27	-	CASHAWGGTQYF	TGTGCCAGCCACGCATGGGGGGGGACCCAGTACTTC
-	TRBJ2-5	TRBV2	-	CASSEGQKKGETQYF	TGTGCCAGCAGTGAGGGGCAAAAGAAGGGGGAGACCCAGTACTTC
-	TRBJ2-7	TRBV14	-	CASSSLRGPYEQYF	TGTGCCAGCAGCTCTCTCCGGGGACCCTACGAGCAGTACTTC
-	TRBJ2-5	TRBV7-6	-	CASSPSQTPHLAQYF	TGTGCCAGCAGTCCTTCCCAGACTCCTCACTTGGCCCAGTACTTC
TRBD2	TRBJ2-7	TRBV7-2	-	CASSLGLLAGGRGYEQYF	TGTGCCAGCAGCTTAGGTCTCCTAGCGGGAGGCCGGGGGTACGAGCAGTACTTC
-	TRBJ1-6	TRBV30	-	CAWKWNDRPRSPLHF	TGTGCCTGGAAATGGAACGACCGGCCTCGATCACCCCTCCACTTT
-	TRBJ2-1	TRBV6-5	-	CASSDAGQVNEQFF	TGTGCCAGCAGCGACGCTGGCCAGGTGAATGAGCAGTTCTTC
TRBD2	TRBJ2-7	TRBV10-3	-	CAISRTSGSGPPLEQYF	TGTGCCATCAGCCGGACTAGCGGGAGCGGCCCCCCGTTAGAGCAGTACTTC
TRBD2	TRBJ2-3	TRBV7-2	-	CASRPTSGSGWDTQYF	TGTGCCAGCAGGCCGACTAGCGGGAGCGGATGGGATACGCAGTATTTT
-	TRBJ2-7	TRBV28	once	CASSSSSLPRPEQYF	TGTGCCAGCAGTTCCTCATCTTTACCTAGGCCAGAGCAGTACTTC
-	TRBJ2-7	TRBV27	-	CASSLSIRGGQYF	TGTGCCAGCAGTTTATCGATCAGGGGCGGGCAGTACTTC
-	TRBJ1-1	TRBV28	-	CASSHASPLTEAFF	TGTGCCAGCAGCCATGCGAGCCCTCTCACTGAAGCTTTCTTT
-	TRBJ2-1	TRBV27	-	CASIGERSSYNEQFF	TGTGCCAGCATTGGGGAACGTAGCTCCTACAATGAGCAGTTCTTC
-	TRBJ1-2	TRBV4-1	-	CASRLGGDHWYGYTF	TGCGCCAGCAGGCTGGGAGGAGATCATTGGTATGGCTACACCTTC
-	TRBJ2-7	TRBV27	-	CASSLSLALREQYF	TGTGCCAGCAGTTTATCTCTAGCCCTCAGGGAGCAGTACTTC
TRBD2	TRBJ2-7	TRBV4-2	-	CASSQGSGSGTYEQYF	TGTGCCAGCAGCCAAGGGAGCGGGAGTGGGACCTACGAGCAGTACTTC
-	TRBJ2-7	TRBV6-6	-	CASSYSNETDDYEQYF	TGTGCCAGCAGTTACTCTAACGAGACAGACGACTACGAGCAGTACTTC
TRBD2	TRBJ2-2	TRBV10-3	-	CAISESYRGKRGNTGELFF	TGTGCCATCAGTGAGTCGTATCGAGGGAAGCGGGGGAACACCGGGGAGCTGTTTTTT
TRBD2	TRBJ2-1	TRBV7-6	-	CASSSGTSGREGEQFF	TGTGCCAGCAGCTCAGGGACTAGCGGGAGGGAGGGTGAGCAGTTCTTC
-	TRBJ2-2	TRBV5-6	-	CASSRYTNRAGELFF	TGTGCCAGCAGCCGTTATACGAACAGGGCCGGGGAGCTGTTTTTT
-	TRBJ2-1	TRBV20-1	once	CSVSGINEQFF	TGCAGTGTGAGCGGTATCAATGAGCAGTTCTTC
-	TRBJ2-7	TRBV28	-	CASSAGTPLYEQYF	TGTGCCAGCAGCGCCGGGACTCCCCTCTACGAGCAGTACTTC
TRBD2	TRBJ2-1	TRBV27	-	CASSKSSGNEQFF	TGTGCCAGCAGCAAGTCTAGCGGGAATGAGCAGTTCTTC
-	TRBJ1-2	TRBV27	-	CASTGGSSYGYTF	TGTGCCAGCACCGGCGGGTCATCCTATGGCTACACCTTC
-	TRBJ2-2	TRBV5-1	-	CASRPRTSSCSGELFF	TGCGCCAGCAGGCCGAGAACTAGCAGCTGTTCGGGGGAGCTGTTTTTT
-	TRBJ2-7	TRBV5-6	-	CASSLTAYSYEQYF	TGTGCCAGCAGCCTGACCGCTTACTCCTACGAGCAGTACTTC
-	TRBJ2-5	TRBV12-5	-	CASGLSREPGAQETQYF	TGTGCTAGTGGTTTGAGCCGGGAGCCGGGGGCCCAAGAGACCCAGTACTTC
-	TRBJ2-5	TRBV27	-	CASSPRGETQYF	TGTGCCAGCAGTCCGCGCGGGGAGACCCAGTACTTC
TRBD2	TRBJ2-7	TRBV5-4	-	CASSPARGGLAGELGYEQYF	TGTGCCAGCAGCCCCGCGCGTGGGGGACTAGCGGGAGAACTGGGCTACGAGCAGTACTTC
-	TRBJ1-5	TRBV28	-	CASSLGWRGNQPQHF	TGTGCCAGCAGTTTAGGATGGCGGGGGAATCAGCCCCAGCATTTT